This is a list of T cell receptor beta chains from one sample in a study of identical twins. TCRdb analysed the 5' RACE reads with MiXCR anew, one entry per CDR3 protein. The profile shows 200,000 to 250,000 distinct CDR3 sequences, roughly 7.1% of them singletons. These data were also filed under a second study, of T cells expressing NK-cell markers.

Sequenced input: CD8+ T cells sorted from blood. The receptor set was obtained from a woman aged 18-35 years in good health. The CDR3 runs from the conserved cysteine through the conserved F or W. Fields, in order: J gene, V gene, clone size, D gene, CDR3 protein, CDR3 DNA. The D gene is left open where the match is weak. The listing skips clone size in some rows; elsewhere it reads once, few, many or a size class.

J: TRBJ2-7; V: TRBV6-2/TRBV6-3; size: -; D: -; CDR3: CASMTSYEQYF; DNA: TGTGCCAGCATGACTTCCTACGAGCAGTACTTC
J: TRBJ2-3; V: TRBV11-2; size: few; D: TRBD2; CDR3: CASSLGRAGASWNTDTQYF; DNA: TGTGCCAGCAGCTTAGGTAGAGCGGGGGCCTCGTGGAACACAGATACGCAGTATTTT
J: TRBJ2-3; V: TRBV20-1; size: many; D: -; CDR3: CSAAAEYTDTQYF; DNA: TGCAGTGCTGCAGCGGAATACACAGATACGCAGTATTTT
J: TRBJ2-2; V: TRBV28; size: -; D: -; CDR3: CASSRLKRGGQANTGELFF; DNA: TGTGCCAGCAGCCGCTTAAAACGGGGGGGACAGGCCAACACCGGGGAGCTGTTTTTT
J: TRBJ1-2; V: TRBV18; size: few; D: -; CDR3: CASSPRGDKDGYTF; DNA: TGTGCCAGCTCACCACGAGGGGACAAGGATGGCTACACCTTC
J: TRBJ2-1; V: TRBV9; size: few; D: -; CDR3: CASSQVGLANEQFF; DNA: TGTGCCAGCAGCCAGGTAGGGCTAGCTAATGAGCAGTTCTTC
J: TRBJ2-3; V: TRBV15; size: few; D: -; CDR3: CATSFYSGPTQYF; DNA: TGTGCCACCAGCTTCTACTCGGGGCCTACGCAGTATTTT
J: TRBJ2-2; V: TRBV6-1; size: few; D: -; CDR3: CASRSGTHTGELFF; DNA: TGTGCCAGCAGGTCCGGGACTCATACCGGGGAGCTGTTTTTT
J: TRBJ1-1; V: TRBV29-1; size: many; D: -; CDR3: CSVQVNTEAFF; DNA: TGCAGCGTACAGGTGAACACTGAAGCTTTCTTT
J: TRBJ2-1; V: TRBV20-1; size: many; D: -; CDR3: CSAGGAYEQFF; DNA: TGCAGTGCTGGGGGGGCCTATGAGCAGTTCTTC
J: TRBJ2-6; V: TRBV20-1; size: few; D: -; CDR3: CSASSRANVLTF; DNA: TGCAGTGCTAGCAGCAGGGCCAACGTCCTGACTTTC
J: TRBJ2-1; V: TRBV9; size: many; D: -; CDR3: CASSVATWSGVTYNEQFF; DNA: TGTGCCAGCAGCGTAGCAACATGGAGCGGAGTAACCTACAATGAGCAGTTCTTC
J: TRBJ2-7; V: TRBV2; size: few; D: -; CDR3: CASTDYKGREQYF; DNA: TGTGCCAGCACTGATTACAAGGGTCGCGAGCAGTACTTC
J: TRBJ2-1; V: TRBV20-1; size: few; D: TRBD2; CDR3: CSAKREGRNEQFF; DNA: TGCAGTGCTAAGCGGGAGGGCCGAAATGAGCAGTTCTTC
J: TRBJ2-3; V: TRBV6-4; size: many; D: -; CDR3: CASSESALDTQYF; DNA: TGTGCCAGCAGTGAGTCGGCCCTAGATACGCAGTATTTT
J: TRBJ2-3; V: TRBV13; size: few; D: TRBD2; CDR3: CASSSAGGVTDTQYF; DNA: TGTGCCAGCAGCTCTGCTGGGGGGGTAACAGATACGCAGTATTTT
J: TRBJ1-1; V: TRBV6-1; size: many; D: -; CDR3: CASGWAPLGTEAFF; DNA: TGTGCCAGCGGGTGGGCTCCTCTTGGCACTGAAGCTTTCTTT
J: TRBJ2-1; V: TRBV11-2; size: many; D: TRBD2; CDR3: CASSLRSGLAGDNEQFF; DNA: TGTGCCAGCAGCTTACGGTCAGGACTAGCGGGAGACAATGAGCAGTTCTTC
J: TRBJ2-1; V: TRBV2; size: many; D: -; CDR3: CASSEYKREQFF; DNA: TGTGCCAGCAGTGAATACAAGCGCGAGCAGTTCTTC
J: TRBJ2-1; V: TRBV12-3/TRBV12-4; size: -; D: TRBD2; CDR3: CASSSGTSSSSGSYNEQFF; DNA: TGTGCCAGCAGCTCCGGGACTAGCTCATCTTCAGGGTCCTACAATGAGCAGTTCTTC
J: TRBJ2-5; V: TRBV9; size: many; D: -; CDR3: CASSDPRETQYF; DNA: TGTGCCAGCAGCGACCCCAGGGAGACCCAGTACTTC
J: TRBJ1-4; V: TRBV12-3/TRBV12-4; size: many; D: -; CDR3: CASSALWGRDGGLFF; DNA: TGTGCCAGCAGTGCGCTTTGGGGACGGGATGGGGGACTGTTTTTT
J: TRBJ2-7; V: TRBV6-2/TRBV6-3; size: few; D: -; CDR3: CATTTGLATYEQYF; DNA: TGTGCCACAACTACGGGACTTGCGACCTACGAGCAGTACTTC
J: TRBJ2-4; V: TRBV6-5; size: few; D: TRBD1; CDR3: CASSYTGGSPYIQYF; DNA: TGTGCCAGCAGTTACACAGGGGGGTCTCCGTACATTCAGTACTTC
J: TRBJ1-1; V: TRBV7-9; size: few; D: TRBD1; CDR3: CASSSGTGRNTEAFF; DNA: TGTGCCAGCAGCTCCGGGACAGGCCGGAACACTGAAGCTTTCTTT
J: TRBJ1-1; V: TRBV7-2; size: many; D: TRBD1; CDR3: CASSWAGTGGTEAFF; DNA: TGTGCCAGCAGCTGGGCCGGGACAGGGGGCACTGAAGCTTTCTTT
J: TRBJ1-5; V: TRBV11-2; size: many; D: -; CDR3: CASSLASNQPQHF; DNA: TGTGCCAGCAGCTTGGCTAGCAATCAGCCCCAGCATTTT
J: TRBJ1-4; V: TRBV7-9; size: -; D: TRBD1; CDR3: CASSAPGTVNEKLFF; DNA: TGTGCCAGCAGCGCCCCCGGGACAGTTAATGAAAAACTGTTTTTT
J: TRBJ2-3; V: TRBV15; size: many; D: -; CDR3: CATSRDRPDTQYF; DNA: TGTGCCACCAGCAGAGATCGACCAGATACGCAGTATTTT
J: TRBJ2-1; V: TRBV4-2; size: -; D: -; CDR3: CASSQRREGGLNEQFF; DNA: TGTGCCAGCAGCCAACGGAGGGAGGGGGGGCTCAATGAGCAGTTCTTC
J: TRBJ2-3; V: TRBV19; size: few; D: -; CDR3: CASSIVLLDTQYF; DNA: TGTGCCAGTAGTATAGTTCTTCTAGATACGCAGTATTTT
J: TRBJ2-1; V: TRBV6-1; size: -; D: TRBD1; CDR3: CARQGVSNNEQFF; DNA: TGTGCCAGACAGGGGGTATCAAACAATGAGCAGTTCTTC
J: TRBJ2-3; V: TRBV12-5; size: few; D: -; CDR3: CASGFLGGGTDTQYF; DNA: TGTGCTAGTGGTTTTCTGGGAGGGGGTACAGATACGCAGTATTTT
J: TRBJ1-1; V: TRBV30; size: few; D: -; CDR3: CAWSSRATEAFF; DNA: TGTGCCTGGTCCTCCCGAGCCACTGAAGCTTTCTTT
J: TRBJ1-2; V: TRBV9; size: few; D: -; CDR3: CASSGPDRPYGYTF; DNA: TGTGCCAGCAGCGGGCCCGACAGGCCCTATGGCTACACCTTC
J: TRBJ2-7; V: TRBV9; size: once; D: -; CDR3: CASSSGGGGRGEQYF; DNA: TGTGCCAGCAGCTCCGGAGGGGGGGGGCGTGGCGAGCAGTACTTC
J: TRBJ1-2; V: TRBV2; size: many; D: TRBD1; CDR3: CASNRRDRGHYGYTF; DNA: TGTGCCAGCAATCGCCGGGACAGGGGTCACTATGGCTACACCTTC
J: TRBJ2-3; V: TRBV27; size: -; D: -; CDR3: CASSLYPTDTQYF; DNA: TGTGCCAGCAGTCTTTACCCCACAGATACGCAGTATTTT
J: TRBJ2-2; V: TRBV7-9; size: many; D: -; CDR3: CASSLARDTGELFF; DNA: TGTGCCAGCAGCTTAGCCCGGGACACCGGGGAGCTGTTTTTT
J: TRBJ1-1; V: TRBV6-2/TRBV6-3; size: many; D: -; CDR3: CASSWDGSEAFF; DNA: TGTGCCAGCAGCTGGGACGGATCTGAAGCTTTCTTT
J: TRBJ1-1; V: TRBV6-1; size: -; D: -; CDR3: CASSLLGGAATEAFF; DNA: TGTGCCAGCAGTCTCCTAGGGGGGGCGGCCACTGAAGCTTTCTTT
J: TRBJ1-5; V: TRBV5-1; size: few; D: -; CDR3: CASRFGHREHYSNQPQHF; DNA: TGCGCCAGCAGGTTCGGACATCGGGAGCACTATAGCAATCAGCCCCAGCATTTT
J: TRBJ1-1; V: TRBV20-1; size: many; D: -; CDR3: CSAWEGTEAFF; DNA: TGCAGTGCGTGGGAAGGCACTGAAGCTTTCTTT
J: TRBJ2-7; V: TRBV6-1; size: -; D: -; CDR3: CASKLTGSSYEQYF; DNA: TGTGCCAGCAAACTGACAGGTAGCTCCTACGAGCAGTACTTC